This T cell receptor (beta chain) was identified during a study of blood T cell repertoires in COVID-19. On the study more broadly: COVID-19 samples collected from the United States, Italy and Spain covered acute and convalescent phases. In each case, the material was cDNA or gDNA derived from T cells, B-cell-depleted T cells, or PBMCs.

How the authors handled the data: Using reference gene primer amplification, nucleated cell counts were estimated. Sequencing was performed with immunoSEQ multiplex PCR; in TCRdb, only in-frame clones are kept and a portion is missing. That table furnishes V, J and clone size, whereas the DNA furnished D and trimming. The repertoire consists of some 130,000 clones, with about 87% occurring once and the leading ten covering about 9.4%. This CDR3 comprises 17 residues. The V gene's germline CDR1 is SGHAT and CDR2 FQNNGV. V lost 5 bases and J lost 0; bases outside the gene matches: 5. This TCR was recovered from a man in his fifties with acute or convalescent COVID-19. The chain recombines TRBV11-2 with TRBJ2-1; TRBD2 matches at 12 bases. The sequenced sample consisted of peripheral blood. The DNA of the CDR3 is TGTGCCAGCAGCACACTAGCGGGGGGCGACTCCTACAATGAGCAGTTCTTC. Translating it yields CASSTLAGGDSYNEQFF.